The clone carrying this T cell receptor (beta chain) was observed once. V dropped 5 bases and J dropped 5 bases, with 14 bases sitting between them. The CDR3 consists of 13 residues. Germline V CDR1 and CDR2: SGHDT, YYEEEE. It was at deep level that the assay was run. The table came from immunoSEQ multiplex PCR; TCRdb's copy has only in-frame clones and leaves some out. The data hold about 2 million clones, with 90% to 95% observed a single time. The source of the sample is a study of shared clonotypes between healthy human individuals. Study context: CD4 naive cells filled three plates per donor, CD4 memory three, CD8 naive two and CD8 memory one.

Donors were healthy HIV-negative adults without recent acute infections or vaccinations. Among the donors, all were Caucasian adults who lived in Nashville, Tennessee. The origin of this receptor is a man between 18 and 29 years old in good health. The chain links TRBV5-6 to TRBJ2-7; TRBD1 is a possible D gene (6 bases). Input material: naive CD4+ T cells sorted from blood. The subset: CD45RA+ positively selected. Here the CDR3 reads CASSRRGNNEQYF. CDR3 nucleotides: TGTGCCAGCAGTCGCAGGGGAAATAACGAGCAGTACTTC.